These T cell receptor beta chains were read from a single sample in a study of cytomegalovirus exposure and HLA in healthy donors. Some clones are missing from TCRdb's copy, which holds only in-frame ones; the method was immunoSEQ multiplex PCR. The data hold roughly 150,000 clones, with 75% observed a single time. The sequenced sample was PBMCs. The receptors derive from a woman aged 45 to 65 in good health and CMV-seropositive. Both conserved end residues are trimmed from each CDR3. The order of the fields is J gene, clone size, V gene, CDR3 protein. Not every row has a clone size; where given, it reads once, few, many or a size class.

TRBJ1-2 - TRBV6-1 ASRDNRVYGYT
TRBJ2-3 - TRBV5-1 ASSLEGAGFTDTQY
TRBJ2-7 - TRBV5-5 ASSATTGGEQY
TRBJ1-2 - TRBV19 ASKRSLLGSYGYT
TRBJ2-5 - TRBV5-1 ASSLGVGGTQY
TRBJ1-4 - TRBV6-6 ASSPGQVVKLF
TRBJ1-2 - TRBV4-1 ASSQAGWYGYT
- - TRBV5-1 ASSLPVGRDNYEQY
- - TRBV11-3 ASLPRDEQY
TRBJ1-5 - TRBV19 ASQERGNQPQH
TRBJ2-3 - TRBV7-9 ASSPSTDTQY
TRBJ1-5 few TRBV7-3 ASFSWDIDQPQH
TRBJ1-4 - TRBV5-1 ASSPQMADKKLF
TRBJ2-5 - TRBV5-1 ASSLQDQETQY
TRBJ2-5 - TRBV5-1 ASSYGDSQETQY
TRBJ1-1 - TRBV5-6 ASSLLTNTEAF